Each of the 21 T cell receptor beta chains below was sequenced from the same sample in a study of blood T cell repertoires in COVID-19. Repertoires were generated with immunoSEQ multiplex PCR, while TCRdb's copy carries only in-frame clones and drops some. The sample yields roughly 43,000 clones, more than 75% seen once. The sample comprised peripheral blood. These receptor sequences come from a human donor in a cohort sampled during active COVID-19.

The chain links TRBV28 to TRBJ2-5; 8 nucleotides align to TRBD1. This CDR3 comprises 13 residues. Trimming removed 11 bases from V and 4 bases from J; junction bases left unmatched: 9. Germline loops: CDR1 MDHEN, CDR2 SYDVKM. CDR3 in amino acids: CALSPDRGETQYF. CDR3 DNA sequence: TGTGCCTTAAGCCCCGACAGGGGAGAGACCCAGTACTTC. The complete variable domain, with remaining parts taken from reference TRBV28 and TRBJ2-5, reads DVKVTQSSRYLVKRTGEKVFLECVQDMDHENMFWYRQDPGLGLRLIYFSYDVKMKEKGDIPEGYSVSREKKERFSLILESASTNQTSMYLCALSPDRGETQYFGPGTRLLVL.

The rearrangement links TRBV19 to TRBJ1-5, with 7 nucleotides matching TRBD1. After removal of 0 bases from V and 2 bases from J, the junction contained 4 bases not matched to a gene. The germline gives CDR1 LNHDA, CDR2 SQIVND (reference sequence). The CDR3 covers 16 residues. The CDR3 DNA reads as TGTGCCAGTAGTATAGATCCAACAGGGGGCAATCAGCCCCAGCATTTT. This sequence encodes CASSIDPTGGNQPQHF.

This clone was recorded only once. The DNA for the CDR3 is TGCAGTGATAAGGGGCCTGGCTACACCTTC. This encodes CSDKGPGYTF. The rearrangement links TRBV20-1 to TRBJ1-2; TRBD1 might be the D (5 bases). CDR3 length: 10 amino acids. Germline lookup yields CDR1 DFQATT and CDR2 SNEGSKA (reference sequence). V gave up 7 bases and J gave up 7 bases, with 10 bases separating them.

This rearrangement joins TRBV9 to TRBJ2-1, with a tentative D call TRBD1 (6 bases). The germline V and J ends were trimmed by 2 bases and 8 bases, with 14 bases remaining between them. Germline loops: CDR1 SGDLS, CDR2 YYNGEE. The CDR3 has 14 amino acids. CDR3 sequence (DNA): TGTGCCAGCAGCGTTGGGACCAACAGGGATGAGCAGTTCTTC. It encodes CASSVGTNRDEQFF.

V usage is TRBV5-4 and J usage is TRBJ2-3, with 10 nucleotides matching TRBD1. The CDR3 consists of 15 residues. Trimming removed 4 bases from V and 2 bases from J; junction bases left unmatched: 4. From germline, CDR1 is SGHNT and CDR2 YYREEE (reference sequence). CDR3 sequence: CASSRGQGDTDTQYF. CDR3 nucleotides: TGTGCCAGCAGCCGCGGACAGGGGGACACAGATACGCAGTATTTT.

V gene TRBV19 combines with J gene TRBJ1-1, with 12 bases fitting TRBD1. CDR1 and CDR2 (germline): LNHDA, SQIVND (reference sequence). This CDR3 is built from 17 residues. With V trimmed by 5 bases and J by 2 bases, 9 bases remained unmatched. The DNA for the CDR3 is TGTGCCAGTAGTCCCTCAAGGGACAGGGGGCGCAACACTGAAGCTTTCTTT. The encoded protein is CASSPSRDRGRNTEAFF.

The DNA of the CDR3 is TGTGCCAGCAGCGGATTTAGCGGGAGGGAAACGTACGAGCAGTACTTC. As protein: CASSGFSGRETYEQYF. The V call is TRBV5-6, the J call TRBJ2-7; TRBD2 agrees at 11 bases. Unmatched junction bases numbered 10, after V lost 4 bases and J lost 4 bases. This CDR3 contains 16 residues. Per the germline V gene, CDR1 is SGHDT and CDR2 is YYEEEE.

The genes are TRBV19 and TRBJ1-2, with 9 bases identical to TRBD1. J lost 3 bases, V lost 4 bases, and 6 bases had no gene match. This CDR3 region has 15 residues. Germline CDR1 reads LNHDA; CDR2 reads SQIVND (reference sequence). CDR3 protein: CASSKPGQGYYGYTF. CDR3 DNA sequence: TGTGCCAGTAGTAAACCGGGACAGGGTTACTATGGCTACACCTTC.

This chain connects TRBV30 to TRBJ1-4; 11 bases align to TRBD1. The germline gives CDR1 GTSNPN, CDR2 SVGIG (reference sequence). With 2 bases clipped from V and 7 bases from J, the junction kept 6 bases outside the gene matches. The CDR3 has 15 residues. The CDR3 sequence: CAWSQDRGPLEKLFF. As DNA, the CDR3 is TGTGCCTGGAGTCAGGACAGGGGGCCTCTTGAAAAACTGTTTTTT.

The J gene is TRBJ2-3, the V gene TRBV2; no clear D gene. Germline CDR1 reads SNHLY; CDR2 reads FYNNEI. The CDR3 covers 14 residues. Trimming stripped 5 bases from V and 0 bases from J, with 9 bases between. In nucleotides, the CDR3 is TGTGCCAGCAGTCGACTGTCTAGCACAGATACGCAGTATTTT. Translating it yields CASSRLSSTDTQYF.

The gene calls are TRBV12-3 or TRBV12-4 and TRBJ2-1, with a possible D match to TRBD1 (6 bases). The germline V and J ends were trimmed by 7 bases and 14 bases, with 18 bases remaining between them. The CDR3 contains 12 residues. CDR3 sequence: CASTEIRGEEFF. The DNA of the CDR3 is TGTGCCAGCACCGAGATCAGGGGTGAAGAGTTCTTC.

This sequence joins TRBV6-5 and TRBJ2-1, with D hard to call. Germline CDR1 and CDR2: MNHEY and SVGAGI. This CDR3 is built from 15 residues. Trimming removed 7 bases at V and 5 bases at J, with 18 bases between. DNA for the CDR3: TGTGCCAGCACCGATACCCCATACACAAACAATGAGCAGTTCTTC. It encodes CASTDTPYTNNEQFF.

The V gene is TRBV7-9, the J gene TRBJ2-1; D is perhaps TRBD2 (6 bases). The V end was cut by 1 base, the J end by 1 base, with 11 bases between. Germline assignment: CDR1 SEHNR and CDR2 FQNEAQ (reference sequence). The CDR3 extends over 16 amino acids. The CDR3 loop is CASSLDRGRSYNEQFF. CDR3 nucleotide sequence: TGTGCCAGCAGCTTAGATCGGGGGAGATCCTACAATGAGCAGTTCTTC.

This clone was seen a single time. CDR3 sequence reads: CASSLVNRGLTTNEQYF. CDR3 nucleotide sequence: TGTGCCAGCAGTTTGGTAAATAGGGGACTTACCACTAACGAGCAGTACTTC. J is TRBJ2-7 and V is TRBV28, with D perhaps TRBD2 (6 bases). The CDR3 loop spans 17 amino acids. Germline V gene data show CDR1 as MDHEN and CDR2 as SYDVKM. With 3 bases removed from V and 5 bases from J, the gap between germline ends came to 23 bases.

The genes are TRBV28 and TRBJ1-6, with 7 bases fitting TRBD1. The CDR3 totals 16 residues. V lost 5 bases, J lost 8 bases, and 12 bases stayed unmatched. From germline, CDR1 is MDHEN and CDR2 SYDVKM. The CDR3 DNA reads as TGTGCCAGCAGTAGGATCGGGACAGATCTTTATTCACCCCTCCACTTT. It yields the protein CASSRIGTDLYSPLHF.

The chain joins TRBV10-1 to TRBJ1-1; maybe TRBD1 (6 bases). This CDR3 has 15 amino acids. Trimming cost V 2 bases and J 4 bases, with 14 bases left between them. Per germline, CDR1 WNHNN and CDR2 SYGVQD (reference sequence). CDR3 coding DNA: TGCGCCAGCAGTGAGCGGCAGGGGCGAGGCACTGAAGCTTTCTTT. Translated, it gives CASSERQGRGTEAFF.

This clone has a single count. Here the CDR3 DNA reads TGCAGCGTTGACAGGTCCCCTCAAGAGACCCAGTACTTC. This encodes CSVDRSPQETQYF. The chain is built from TRBV29-1 and TRBJ2-5; D remains ambiguous. Germline V lookup: CDR1 SQVTM, CDR2 ANQGSEA. Trimming took off 3 bases at V and 2 bases at J, with 10 bases between the two ends. The CDR3 has 13 residues. The full variable domain, completed using reference TRBV29-1 and TRBJ2-5, is SAVISQKPSRDICQRGTSLTIQCQVDSQVTMMFWYRQQPGQSLTLIATANQGSEATYESGFVIDKFPISRPNLTFSTLTVSNMSPEDSSIYLCSVDRSPQETQYFGPGTRLLVL.

The rearrangement uses TRBV13 and TRBJ2-2, with 10 nucleotides matching TRBD2. Germline V gene lookup returns CDR1 PRHDT and CDR2 FYEKMQ (reference sequence). This CDR3 spans 16 amino acids. The J segment lost 3 bases and the V segment lost 0 bases, leaving 1 base of the junction unmatched. The CDR3 sequence is CASSLGLAGDTGELFF. CDR3 sequence (DNA): TGTGCCAGCAGCTTAGGGCTAGCGGGAGACACCGGGGAGCTGTTTTTT.

This clone was recorded once. The chain is built from TRBV7-9 and TRBJ2-7, with a tentative D call TRBD1 (6 bases). Germline V lookup: CDR1 SEHNR, CDR2 FQNEAQ (reference sequence). The CDR3 is made up of 11 amino acids. V was shortened by 8 bases and J by 3 bases, with 8 bases between the two germline ends. This chain's CDR3 is CASEGDYEQYF. The CDR3 nucleotides read TGTGCCAGCGAGGGGGACTACGAGCAGTACTTC.

The rearrangement joins TRBV6-2 or TRBV6-3 to TRBJ2-3; 9 bases fit TRBD2. Unmatched junction bases numbered 8, after V lost 6 bases and J lost 1 base. Per germline, CDR1 MNHEY and CDR2 SVGEGT. This CDR3 has 16 residues. The CDR3 here is CASSSPAGGRTDTQYF. The CDR3, as DNA: TGTGCCAGCAGCTCCCCCGCGGGAGGGCGCACAGATACGCAGTATTTT.

This clone was counted a single time. The V and J genes are TRBV6-5 and TRBJ1-2, with no clear D. Trimming took 0 bases from V and 10 from J, leaving 12 bases between them. The CDR3 spans 13 residues. The V gene's germline CDR1 is MNHEY and CDR2 SVGAGI. CDR3 loop: CASSYSTQLPYTF. The CDR3 DNA reads as TGTGCCAGCAGTTACTCGACACAGCTACCCTACACCTTC.